The 4 T cell receptor beta chains in this list originate from one sample, sequenced in a study of vaccination and CD4 T cells after COVID-19. TCRdb reprocessed the PCR reads via MiXCR and lists one record per CDR3 protein. The sample has some 33,000 distinct CDR3 sequences; 36% are singletons. Regarding time point: late sampling 161 to 241 days after vaccination in a few convalescent patients. The sample here was CD4+ T cells from blood, taken about 7 months after SARS-CoV-2 vaccination. The receptors shown here come from a human donor who had recovered from COVID-19.

This clonotype was detected only a few times. This chain uses TRBV27 with TRBJ2-3; D ambiguous. From germline, CDR1 is MNHEY and CDR2 SMNVEV (reference sequence). The CDR3 length is 13 residues. Trimming stripped 6 bases from V and 4 bases from J, with 11 bases between. The CDR3 DNA sequence: TGTGCCAGCAGCCCCCTCGGCTCAGATACGCAGTATTTT. Translating it yields CASSPLGSDTQYF.

This clonotype occurred a few times. This chain joins TRBV24-1 and TRBJ2-5; weak D call: TRBD1 (6 bases). V lost 9 bases, J lost 2 bases, and 27 bases lay in between. The CDR3 is 18 amino acids. CDR1 and CDR2 from the germline V gene are KGHDR and SFDVKD. In DNA, the CDR3 is TGTGCCACCGGAAACAGGGTTGCAGAACCCACATTACAAGAGACCCAGTACTTC. Translated, it gives CATGNRVAEPTLQETQYF.

The chain joins TRBV5-6 to TRBJ1-1; D gene unclear. Germline CDR1 is SGHDT and CDR2 is YYEEEE. This CDR3 region has 16 residues. The ends were cut back, 1 base at V and 3 bases at J, with 16 bases in the middle. The CDR3: CASSLLRRAEDTEAFF. CDR3 bases: TGTGCCAGCAGCTTGTTACGCCGGGCCGAGGACACTGAAGCTTTCTTT.

This sequence joins TRBV19 and TRBJ1-5; TRBD1 is a possible D gene (5 bases). The CDR3 extends over 17 amino acids. Per the germline V gene, CDR1 is LNHDA and CDR2 is SQIVND (reference sequence). With 5 bases removed from V and 0 bases from J, the gap between germline ends came to 17 bases. CDR3 in amino acids: CASSRTPDSYSNQPQHF. As DNA, the CDR3 is TGTGCCAGTAGTCGCACCCCCGACAGTTATAGCAATCAGCCCCAGCATTTT. Using reference TRBV19 and TRBJ1-5 for the parts outside the CDR3, the full variable domain is DGGITQSPKYLFRKEGQNVTLSCEQNLNHDAMYWYRQDPGQGLRLIYYSQIVNDFQKGDIAEGYSVSREKKESFPLTVTSAQKNPTAFYLCASSRTPDSYSNQPQHFGDGTRLSIL.